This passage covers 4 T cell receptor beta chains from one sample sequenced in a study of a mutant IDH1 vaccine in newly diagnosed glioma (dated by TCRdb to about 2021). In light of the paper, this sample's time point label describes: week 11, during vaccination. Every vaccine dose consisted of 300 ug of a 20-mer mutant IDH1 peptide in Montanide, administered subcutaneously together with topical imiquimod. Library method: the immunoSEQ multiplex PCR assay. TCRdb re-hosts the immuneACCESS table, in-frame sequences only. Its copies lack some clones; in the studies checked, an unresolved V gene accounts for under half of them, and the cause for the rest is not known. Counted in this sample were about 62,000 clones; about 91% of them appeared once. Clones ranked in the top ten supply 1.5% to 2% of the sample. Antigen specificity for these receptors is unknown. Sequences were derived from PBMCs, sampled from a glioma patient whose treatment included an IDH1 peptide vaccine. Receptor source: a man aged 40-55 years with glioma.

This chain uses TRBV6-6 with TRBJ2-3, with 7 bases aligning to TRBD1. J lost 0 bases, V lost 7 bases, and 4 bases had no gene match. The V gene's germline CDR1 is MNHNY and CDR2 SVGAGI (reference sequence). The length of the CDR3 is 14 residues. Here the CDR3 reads CASTNRGSTDTQYF. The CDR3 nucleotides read TGTGCCAGCACCAACAGGGGTAGCACAGATACGCAGTATTTT.

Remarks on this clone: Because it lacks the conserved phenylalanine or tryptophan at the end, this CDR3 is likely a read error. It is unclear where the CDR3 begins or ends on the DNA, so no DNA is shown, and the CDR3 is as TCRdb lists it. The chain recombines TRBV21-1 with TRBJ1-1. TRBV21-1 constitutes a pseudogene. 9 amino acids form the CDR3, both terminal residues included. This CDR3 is CASSKRPLG.

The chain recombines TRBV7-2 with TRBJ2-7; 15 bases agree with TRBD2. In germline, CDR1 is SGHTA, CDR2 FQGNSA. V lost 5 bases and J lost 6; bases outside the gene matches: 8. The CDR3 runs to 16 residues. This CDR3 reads CASSLGLAGGQSEQYF. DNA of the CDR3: TGTGCCAGCAGCCTCGGACTAGCGGGAGGGCAGAGCGAGCAGTACTTC.

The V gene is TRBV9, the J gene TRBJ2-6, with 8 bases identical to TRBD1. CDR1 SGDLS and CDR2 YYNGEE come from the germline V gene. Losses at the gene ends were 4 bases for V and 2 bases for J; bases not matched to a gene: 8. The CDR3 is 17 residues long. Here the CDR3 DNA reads TGTGCCAGCAGCACCGGACAGGGTACCACTGGGGCCAACGTCCTGACTTTC. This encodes CASSTGQGTTGANVLTF.